This TCR beta chain was documented in a study of blood T cell repertoires in COVID-19. Whole-study context: Material from acute and convalescent COVID-19 was sourced from the United States, Italy and Spain. PBMCs, B-cell-depleted T cells, or T cells were the source of the cDNA or gDNA that made up the material.

Here immunoSEQ multiplex PCR was the method, and the copy in TCRdb shows in-frame clones only, minus some. The sample holds fewer than 300,000 clones, approximately 91% seen once. Seattle researchers signed up patients amid active infection and tracked them longitudinally. The CDR3 has 16 residues. V shed 4 bases and J shed 1 base, with 16 bases lying between them. The chain has TRBV23-1 and TRBJ1-2, with D unclear. TRBV23-1 is placed among ORFs of uncertain function. Specimen: peripheral blood. The sequence derives from a woman aged 25 to 45 with COVID-19, enrolled during active disease. The CDR3 reads CASSLIMTDVNYGYTF. Written as DNA, the CDR3 is TGCGCCAGCAGTCTTATCATGACTGACGTTAACTATGGCTACACCTTC.